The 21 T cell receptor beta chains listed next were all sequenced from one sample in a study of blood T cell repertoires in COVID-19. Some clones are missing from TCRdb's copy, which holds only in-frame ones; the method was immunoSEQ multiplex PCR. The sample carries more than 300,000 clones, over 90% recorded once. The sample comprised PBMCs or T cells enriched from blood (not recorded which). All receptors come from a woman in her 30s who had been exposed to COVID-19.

The CDR3 DNA sequence: TGCGCCAGCAGTCACGCTATGGACAGGGATCTTAGCAATCAGCCCCAGCATTTT. Its protein is CASSHAMDRDLSNQPQHF. The chain joins TRBV23-1 to TRBJ1-5, with TRBD1 matching over 8 bases. TRBV23-1 is an ORF; its function is uncertain. The CDR3 covers 18 residues. V lost 3 bases to trimming and J lost 0 bases; unmatched junction nucleotides: 10.

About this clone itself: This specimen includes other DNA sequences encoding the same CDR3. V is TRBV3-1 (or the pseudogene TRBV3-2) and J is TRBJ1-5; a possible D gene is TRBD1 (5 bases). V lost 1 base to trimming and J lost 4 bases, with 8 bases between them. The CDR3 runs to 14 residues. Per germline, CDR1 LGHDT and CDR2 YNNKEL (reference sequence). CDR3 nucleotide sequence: TGTGCCAGCAGCCAAGCCGGGGGTAATCAGCCCCAGCATTTT. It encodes CASSQAGGNQPQHF.

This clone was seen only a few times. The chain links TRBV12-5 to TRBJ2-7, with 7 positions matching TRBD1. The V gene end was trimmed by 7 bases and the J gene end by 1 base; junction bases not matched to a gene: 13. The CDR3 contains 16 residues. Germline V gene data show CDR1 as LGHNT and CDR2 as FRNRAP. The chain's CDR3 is CASAPTGRRHSYEQYF. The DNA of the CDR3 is TGTGCTAGTGCCCCGACAGGGCGCCGTCATTCCTACGAGCAGTACTTC.

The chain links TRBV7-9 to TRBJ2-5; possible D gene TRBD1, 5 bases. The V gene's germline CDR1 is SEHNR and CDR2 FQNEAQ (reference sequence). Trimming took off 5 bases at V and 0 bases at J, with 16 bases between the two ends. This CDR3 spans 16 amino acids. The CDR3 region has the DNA TGTGCCAGCAGCCCTTCAGACAGCTGGTACCAAGAGACCCAGTACTTC. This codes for CASSPSDSWYQETQYF.

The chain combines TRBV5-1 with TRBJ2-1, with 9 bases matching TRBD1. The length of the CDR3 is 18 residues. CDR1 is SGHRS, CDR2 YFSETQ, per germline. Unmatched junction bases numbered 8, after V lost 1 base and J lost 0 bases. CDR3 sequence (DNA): TGCGCCAGCAGCTTGACAGGGGGCAGGCCGAGCTCCTACAATGAGCAGTTCTTC. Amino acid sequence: CASSLTGGRPSSYNEQFF.

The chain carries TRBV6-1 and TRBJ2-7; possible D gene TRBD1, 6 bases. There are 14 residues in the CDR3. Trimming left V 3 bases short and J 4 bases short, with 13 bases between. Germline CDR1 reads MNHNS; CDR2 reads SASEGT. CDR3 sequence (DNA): TGTGCCAGCAGTGATGCCGGGACACCTTACGAGCAGTACTTC. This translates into CASSDAGTPYEQYF.

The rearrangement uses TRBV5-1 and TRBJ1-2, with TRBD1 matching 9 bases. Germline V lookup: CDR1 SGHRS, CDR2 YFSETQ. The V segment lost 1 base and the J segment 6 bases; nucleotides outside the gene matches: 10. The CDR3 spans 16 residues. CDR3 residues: CASSLMPGQGSHGYTF. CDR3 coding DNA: TGCGCCAGCAGCTTGATGCCGGGACAGGGTAGCCATGGCTACACCTTC.

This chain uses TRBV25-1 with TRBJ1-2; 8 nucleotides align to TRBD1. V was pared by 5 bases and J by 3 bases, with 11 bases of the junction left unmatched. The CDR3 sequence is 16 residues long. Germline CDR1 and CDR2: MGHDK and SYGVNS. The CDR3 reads CASSYVRTGRDYGYTF. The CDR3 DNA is TGTGCCAGCAGTTACGTTAGGACAGGGCGGGACTATGGCTACACCTTC.

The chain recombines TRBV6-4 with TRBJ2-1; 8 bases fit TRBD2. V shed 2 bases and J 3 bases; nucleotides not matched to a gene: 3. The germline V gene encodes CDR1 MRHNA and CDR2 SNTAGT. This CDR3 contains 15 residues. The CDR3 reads CASSDGAGDYNEQFF. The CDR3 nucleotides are TGTGCCAGCAGTGACGGAGCGGGGGACTACAATGAGCAGTTCTTC.

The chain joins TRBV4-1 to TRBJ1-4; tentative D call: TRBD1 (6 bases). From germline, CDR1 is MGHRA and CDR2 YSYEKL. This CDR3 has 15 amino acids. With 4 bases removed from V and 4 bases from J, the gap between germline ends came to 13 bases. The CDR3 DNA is TGCGCCAGCAGCCTCCAGACAGGACGTAATGAAAAACTGTTTTTT. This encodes CASSLQTGRNEKLFF.

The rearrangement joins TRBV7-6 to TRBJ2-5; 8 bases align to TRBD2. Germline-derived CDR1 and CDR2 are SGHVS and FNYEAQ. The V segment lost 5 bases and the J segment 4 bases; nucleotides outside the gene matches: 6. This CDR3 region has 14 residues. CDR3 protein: CASSPTAGGETQYF. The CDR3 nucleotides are TGTGCCAGCAGCCCTACCGCGGGGGGAGAGACCCAGTACTTC.

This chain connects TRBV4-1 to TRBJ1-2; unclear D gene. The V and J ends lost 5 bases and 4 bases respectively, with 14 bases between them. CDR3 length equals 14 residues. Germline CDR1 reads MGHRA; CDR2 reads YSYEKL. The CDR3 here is CASSEGSGGYGYTF. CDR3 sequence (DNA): TGCGCCAGCAGCGAAGGCTCCGGAGGCTATGGCTACACCTTC.

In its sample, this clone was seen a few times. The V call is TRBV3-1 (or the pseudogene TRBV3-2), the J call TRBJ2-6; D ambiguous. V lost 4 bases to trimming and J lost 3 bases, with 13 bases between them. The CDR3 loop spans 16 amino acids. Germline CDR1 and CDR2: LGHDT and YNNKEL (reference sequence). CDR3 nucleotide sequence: TGTGCCAGCAGCCCAGGCCACTTAATTGGGGCCAACGTCCTGACTTTC. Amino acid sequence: CASSPGHLIGANVLTF.

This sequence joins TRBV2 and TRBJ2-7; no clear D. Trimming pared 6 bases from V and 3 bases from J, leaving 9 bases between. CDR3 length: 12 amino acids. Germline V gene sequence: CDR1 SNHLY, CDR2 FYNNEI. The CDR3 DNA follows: TGTGCCAGCAGACAGATGAACTACGAGCAGTACTTC. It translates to CASRQMNYEQYF. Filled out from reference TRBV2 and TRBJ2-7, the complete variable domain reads EPEVTQTPSHQVTQMGQEVILRCVPISNHLYFYWYRQILGQKVEFLVSFYNNEISEKSEIFDDQFSVERPDGSNFTLKIRSTKLEDSAMYFCASRQMNYEQYFGPGTRLTVT.

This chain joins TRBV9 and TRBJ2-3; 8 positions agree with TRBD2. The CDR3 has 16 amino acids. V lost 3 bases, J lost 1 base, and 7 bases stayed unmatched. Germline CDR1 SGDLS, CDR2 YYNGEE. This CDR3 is CASSASGLDRTDTQYF. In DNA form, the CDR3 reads TGTGCCAGCAGCGCTTCGGGACTAGATCGCACAGATACGCAGTATTTT. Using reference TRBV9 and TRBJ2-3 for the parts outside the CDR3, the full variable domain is DSGVTQTPKHLITATGQRVTLRCSPRSGDLSVYWYQQSLDQGLQFLIQYYNGEERAKGNILERFSAQQFPDLHSELNLSSLELGDSALYFCASSASGLDRTDTQYFGPGTRLTVL.

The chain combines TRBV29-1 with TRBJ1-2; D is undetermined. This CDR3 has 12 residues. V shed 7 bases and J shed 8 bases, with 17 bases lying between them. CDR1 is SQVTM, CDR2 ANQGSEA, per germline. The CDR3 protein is CSATSGILGYTF. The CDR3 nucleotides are TGCAGCGCCACCTCCGGGATCCTGGGCTACACCTTC.

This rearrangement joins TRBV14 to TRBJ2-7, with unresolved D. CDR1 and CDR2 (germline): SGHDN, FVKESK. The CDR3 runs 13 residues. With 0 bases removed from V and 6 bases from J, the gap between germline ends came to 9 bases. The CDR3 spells CASSQDPWLEQYF. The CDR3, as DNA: TGTGCCAGCAGCCAAGATCCATGGCTCGAGCAGTACTTC.

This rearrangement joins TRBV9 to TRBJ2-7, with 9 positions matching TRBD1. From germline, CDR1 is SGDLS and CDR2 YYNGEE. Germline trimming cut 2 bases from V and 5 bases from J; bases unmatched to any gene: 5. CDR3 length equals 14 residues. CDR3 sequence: CASSVRGQGDEQYF. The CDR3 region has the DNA TGTGCCAGCAGCGTTCGGGGACAGGGTGACGAGCAGTACTTC. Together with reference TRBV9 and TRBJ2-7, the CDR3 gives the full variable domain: DSGVTQTPKHLITATGQRVTLRCSPRSGDLSVYWYQQSLDQGLQFLIQYYNGEERAKGNILERFSAQQFPDLHSELNLSSLELGDSALYFCASSVRGQGDEQYFGPGTRLTVT.

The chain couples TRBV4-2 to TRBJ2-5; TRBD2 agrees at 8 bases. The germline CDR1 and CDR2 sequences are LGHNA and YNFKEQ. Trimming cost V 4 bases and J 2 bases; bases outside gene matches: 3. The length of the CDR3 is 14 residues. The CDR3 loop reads CASSRLAGQETQYF. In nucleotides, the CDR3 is TGTGCCAGCAGCCGGTTAGCGGGGCAAGAGACCCAGTACTTC.

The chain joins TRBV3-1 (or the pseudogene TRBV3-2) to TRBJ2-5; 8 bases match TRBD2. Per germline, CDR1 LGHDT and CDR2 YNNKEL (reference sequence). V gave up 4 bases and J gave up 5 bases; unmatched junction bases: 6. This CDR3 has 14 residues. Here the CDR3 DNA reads TGTGCCAGCAGCCCTAGCGGGCTCCGGGAGACCCAGTACTTC. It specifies CASSPSGLRETQYF.

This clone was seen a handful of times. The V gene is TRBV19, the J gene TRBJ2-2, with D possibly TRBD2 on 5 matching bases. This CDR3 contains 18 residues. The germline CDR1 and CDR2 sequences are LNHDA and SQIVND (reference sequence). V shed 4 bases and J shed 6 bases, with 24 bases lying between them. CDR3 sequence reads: CASSTPRLRSHSAGELFF. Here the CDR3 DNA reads TGTGCCAGTAGTACTCCGAGACTAAGATCCCATTCGGCCGGGGAGCTGTTTTTT.